This T cell receptor (beta chain) is drawn from a study of T cell repertoires in cytomegalovirus infection. TCRdb recomputed calls from the reads with MiXCR, one row per CDR3 protein. The sample lists more than 110,000 distinct CDR3 sequences, over 25% occurring once. This clonotype was detected only a few times. The target antigen is unknown. This TCR came from a human donor in good health (CMV status not recorded). Some clones in this sample may be carry-over from other donors' samples. This specimen consisted of CD8+ T cells from cultured PBMCs, obtained from culture after CMV antigen stimulation.

CDR3 sequence reads: CSVEDIAAASDTQYF. In DNA form, the CDR3 reads TGCAGCGTTGAAGATATAGCGGCGGCCTCAGATACGCAGTATTTT. The chain is built from TRBV29-1 and TRBJ2-3; a possible D gene is TRBD2 (6 bases). CDR1 is SQVTM, CDR2 ANQGSEA, per germline. V was shortened by 0 bases and J by 4 bases, with 14 bases between the two germline ends. This CDR3 is built from 15 residues.